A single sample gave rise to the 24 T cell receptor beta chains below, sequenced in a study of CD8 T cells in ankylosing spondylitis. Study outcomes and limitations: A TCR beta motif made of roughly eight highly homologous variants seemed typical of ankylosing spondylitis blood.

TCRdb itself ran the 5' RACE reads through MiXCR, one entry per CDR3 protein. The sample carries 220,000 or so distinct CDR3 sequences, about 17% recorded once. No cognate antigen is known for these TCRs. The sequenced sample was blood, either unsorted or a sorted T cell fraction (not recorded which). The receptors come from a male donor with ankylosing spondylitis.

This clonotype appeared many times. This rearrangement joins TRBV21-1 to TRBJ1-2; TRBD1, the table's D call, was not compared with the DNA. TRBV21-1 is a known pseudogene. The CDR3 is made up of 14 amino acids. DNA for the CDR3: TGTGCCAGCAGCAAACCGCACAGGGGGTATGGCTACACCTTC. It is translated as CASSKPHRGYGYTF.

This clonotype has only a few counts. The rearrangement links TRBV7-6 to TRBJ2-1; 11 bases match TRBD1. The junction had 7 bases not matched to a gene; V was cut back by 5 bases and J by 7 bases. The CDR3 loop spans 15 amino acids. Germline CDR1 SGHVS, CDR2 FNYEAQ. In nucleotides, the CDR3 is TGTGCCAGCAGCATTACCGGGACAGGGGGAAATGAGCAGTTCTTC. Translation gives CASSITGTGGNEQFF.

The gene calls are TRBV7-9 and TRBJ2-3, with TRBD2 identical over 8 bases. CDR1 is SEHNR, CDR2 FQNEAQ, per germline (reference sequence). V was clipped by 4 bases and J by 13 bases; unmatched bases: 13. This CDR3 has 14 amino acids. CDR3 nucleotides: TGTGCCAGCAGCTGGGGGCTAGCGGGCCTTGATGAGTATTTT. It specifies CASSWGLAGLDEYF.

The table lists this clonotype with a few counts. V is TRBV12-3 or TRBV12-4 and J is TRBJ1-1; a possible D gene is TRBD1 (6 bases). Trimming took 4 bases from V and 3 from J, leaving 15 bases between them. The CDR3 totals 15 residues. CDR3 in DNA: TGTGCCAGCAGTTCCCGGGACACTCCGCACACTGAAGCTTTCTTT. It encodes CASSSRDTPHTEAFF.

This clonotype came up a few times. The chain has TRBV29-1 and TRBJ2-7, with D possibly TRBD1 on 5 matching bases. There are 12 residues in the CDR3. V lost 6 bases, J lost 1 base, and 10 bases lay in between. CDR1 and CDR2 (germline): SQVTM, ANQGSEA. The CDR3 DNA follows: TGCAGCGTGACGACAGAGTCCTACGAGCAGTACTTC. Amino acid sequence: CSVTTESYEQYF.

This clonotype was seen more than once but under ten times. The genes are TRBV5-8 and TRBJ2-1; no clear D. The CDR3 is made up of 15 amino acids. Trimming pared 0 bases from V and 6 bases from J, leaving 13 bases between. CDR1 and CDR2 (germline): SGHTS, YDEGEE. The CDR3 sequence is CASSLGVLGSNEQFF. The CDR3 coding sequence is TGTGCCAGCAGCTTGGGGGTCCTAGGGTCCAATGAGCAGTTCTTC.

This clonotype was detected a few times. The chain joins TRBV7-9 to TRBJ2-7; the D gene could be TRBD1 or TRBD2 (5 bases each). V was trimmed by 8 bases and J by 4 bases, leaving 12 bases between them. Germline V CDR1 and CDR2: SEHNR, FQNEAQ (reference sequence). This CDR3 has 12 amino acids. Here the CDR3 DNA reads TGTGCCAGCGCACTGAGGGGTTACGAGCAGTACTTC. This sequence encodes CASALRGYEQYF.

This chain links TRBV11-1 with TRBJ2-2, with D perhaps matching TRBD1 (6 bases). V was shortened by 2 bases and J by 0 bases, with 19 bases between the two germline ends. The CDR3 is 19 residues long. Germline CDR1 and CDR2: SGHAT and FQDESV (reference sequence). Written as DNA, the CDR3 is TGTGCCAGCAGCTTAACGGGACATTTGAAGCTAGCGAACACCGGGGAGCTGTTTTTT. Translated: CASSLTGHLKLANTGELFF.

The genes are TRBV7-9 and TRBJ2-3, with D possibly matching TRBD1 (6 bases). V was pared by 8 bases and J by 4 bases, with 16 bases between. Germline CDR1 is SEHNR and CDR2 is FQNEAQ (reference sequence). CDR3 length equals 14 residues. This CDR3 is CASQGSAFSDTQYF. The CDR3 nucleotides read TGTGCCAGCCAGGGGTCAGCGTTCTCAGATACGCAGTATTTT.

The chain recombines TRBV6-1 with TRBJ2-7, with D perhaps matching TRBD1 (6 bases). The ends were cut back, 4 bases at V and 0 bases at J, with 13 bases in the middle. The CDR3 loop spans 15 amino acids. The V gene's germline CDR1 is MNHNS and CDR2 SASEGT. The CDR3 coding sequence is TGTGCCAGCAGTGCCGGGACACTGAGCTCCTACGAGCAGTACTTC. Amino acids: CASSAGTLSSYEQYF.

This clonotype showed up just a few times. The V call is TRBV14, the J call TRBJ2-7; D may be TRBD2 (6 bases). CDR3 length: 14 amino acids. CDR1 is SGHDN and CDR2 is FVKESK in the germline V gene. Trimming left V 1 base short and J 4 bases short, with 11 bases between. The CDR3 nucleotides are TGTGCCAGCAGCCAAGCGGGACTGGGATACGAGCAGTACTTC. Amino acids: CASSQAGLGYEQYF.

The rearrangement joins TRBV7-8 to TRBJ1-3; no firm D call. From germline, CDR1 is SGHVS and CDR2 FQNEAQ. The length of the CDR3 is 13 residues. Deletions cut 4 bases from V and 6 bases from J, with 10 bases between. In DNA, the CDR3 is TGTGCCAGCAGCTCGGACCCCACAAACACCATATATTTT. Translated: CASSSDPTNTIYF.

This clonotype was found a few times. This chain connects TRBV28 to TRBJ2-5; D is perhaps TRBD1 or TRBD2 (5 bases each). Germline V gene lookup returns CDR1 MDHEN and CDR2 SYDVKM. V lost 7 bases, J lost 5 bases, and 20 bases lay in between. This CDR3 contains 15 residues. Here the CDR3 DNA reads TGTGCCAGCAAGGACACCCTAGCATTTGCGGAGACCCAGTACTTC. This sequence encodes CASKDTLAFAETQYF.

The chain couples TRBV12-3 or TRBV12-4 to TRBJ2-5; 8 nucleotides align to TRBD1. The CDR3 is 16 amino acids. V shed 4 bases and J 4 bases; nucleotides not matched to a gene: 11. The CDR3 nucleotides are TGTGCCAGCAGTTCCTACGCAGGACAGGGCGTAGAGACCCAGTACTTC. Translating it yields CASSSYAGQGVETQYF.

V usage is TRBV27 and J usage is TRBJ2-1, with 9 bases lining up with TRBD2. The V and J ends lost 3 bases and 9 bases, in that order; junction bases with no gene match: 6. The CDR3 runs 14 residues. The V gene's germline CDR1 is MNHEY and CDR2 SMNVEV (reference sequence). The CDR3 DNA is TGTGCCAGCAGTTTGGGACTAGCCTCGGGTGAGCAGTTCTTC. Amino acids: CASSLGLASGEQFF.

The DNA of the CDR3 is TGTGCCAGCAGCTTAGAGGCCCTGGGACAGCAGTACTTC. Translation gives CASSLEALGQQYF. This chain uses TRBV7-8 with TRBJ2-7; D is possibly TRBD1 or TRBD2 (5 bases each). The V end was cut by 1 base, the J end by 8 bases, with 12 bases between. Germline V gene data show CDR1 as SGHVS and CDR2 as FQNEAQ. This CDR3 comprises 13 residues.

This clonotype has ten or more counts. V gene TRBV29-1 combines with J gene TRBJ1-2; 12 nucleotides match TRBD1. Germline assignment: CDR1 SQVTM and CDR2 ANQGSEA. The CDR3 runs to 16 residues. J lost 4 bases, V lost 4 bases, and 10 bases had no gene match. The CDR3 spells CSVVASGTGGFYGYTF. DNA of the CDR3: TGCAGCGTTGTGGCCTCCGGGACAGGGGGCTTCTATGGCTACACCTTC.

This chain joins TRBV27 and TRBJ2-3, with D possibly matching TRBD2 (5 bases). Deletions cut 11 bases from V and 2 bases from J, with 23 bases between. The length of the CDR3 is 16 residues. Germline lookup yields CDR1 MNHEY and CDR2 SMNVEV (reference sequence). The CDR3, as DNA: TGTGCCGTCGGAACGATCCAAAGCGGCATCACAGATACGCAGTATTTT. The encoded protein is CAVGTIQSGITDTQYF.

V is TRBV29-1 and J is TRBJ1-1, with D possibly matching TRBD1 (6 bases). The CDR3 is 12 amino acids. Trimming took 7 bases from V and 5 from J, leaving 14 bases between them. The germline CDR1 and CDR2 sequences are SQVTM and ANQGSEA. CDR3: CSAISRGTEAFF. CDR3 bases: TGCAGCGCCATATCCAGGGGTACTGAAGCTTTCTTT.

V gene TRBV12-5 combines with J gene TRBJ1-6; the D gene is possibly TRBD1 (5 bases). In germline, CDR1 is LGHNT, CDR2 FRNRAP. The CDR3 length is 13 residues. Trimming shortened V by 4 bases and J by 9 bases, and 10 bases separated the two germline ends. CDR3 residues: CASGSKGVSPLHF. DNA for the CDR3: TGTGCTAGTGGTTCCAAAGGGGTTTCACCCCTCCACTTT. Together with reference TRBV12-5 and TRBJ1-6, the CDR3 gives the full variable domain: DARVTQTPRHKVTEMGQEVTMRCQPILGHNTVFWYRQTMMQGLELLAYFRNRAPLDDSGMPKDRFSAEMPDATLATLKIQPSEPRDSAVYFCASGSKGVSPLHFGNGTRLTVT.

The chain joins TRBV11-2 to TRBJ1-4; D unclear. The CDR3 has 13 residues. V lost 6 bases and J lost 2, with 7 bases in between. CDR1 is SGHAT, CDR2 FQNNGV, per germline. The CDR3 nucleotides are TGTGCCAGCAGGACATGGACTAATGAAAAACTGTTTTTT. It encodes CASRTWTNEKLFF.

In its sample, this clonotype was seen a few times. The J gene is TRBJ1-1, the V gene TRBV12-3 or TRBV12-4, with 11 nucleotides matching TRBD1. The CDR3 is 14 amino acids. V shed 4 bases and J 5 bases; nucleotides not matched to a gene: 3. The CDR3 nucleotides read TGTGCCAGCAGTTGGGACAGGGGGTATACTGAAGCTTTCTTT. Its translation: CASSWDRGYTEAFF.

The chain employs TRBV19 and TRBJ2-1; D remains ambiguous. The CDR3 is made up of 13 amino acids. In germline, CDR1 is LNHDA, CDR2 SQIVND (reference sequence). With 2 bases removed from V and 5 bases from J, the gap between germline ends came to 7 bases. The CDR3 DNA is TGTGCCAGTAGTATAAAGAGCAACAATGAGCAGTTCTTC. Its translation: CASSIKSNNEQFF.

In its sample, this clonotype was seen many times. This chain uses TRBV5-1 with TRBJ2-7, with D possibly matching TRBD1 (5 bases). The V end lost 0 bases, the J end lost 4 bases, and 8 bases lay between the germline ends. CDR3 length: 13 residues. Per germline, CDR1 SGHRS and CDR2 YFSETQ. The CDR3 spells CASSLGSGYEQYF. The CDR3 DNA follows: TGCGCCAGCAGCTTGGGGTCAGGGTACGAGCAGTACTTC.